The rows below give T cell receptor beta chains drawn from one sample of a study of blood T cell repertoires in COVID-19. Generated by immunoSEQ multiplex PCR, the TCRdb table keeps only in-frame clones and is missing some. The sample consists of about 250,000 clones, about 87% of them appearing once. The material sequenced was peripheral blood. Receptors originate from a woman under 40 with COVID-19, enrolled during active disease. Each CDR3 is given with its conserved first and last residue. D genes are given only for firm matches. A row's size may be missing; if present it is once, few, many or a size class.

D gene	V gene	clone size	J gene	CDR3 DNA	CDR3 protein
-	TRBV7-2	-	TRBJ1-2	TGTGCCAGCAGCTTGAGACAGGAGCCTGCTAACTATGGCTACACCTTC	CASSLRQEPANYGYTF
TRBD2	TRBV7-6	-	TRBJ2-5	TGTGCCAGCAGCTTACTAGCGGGGTACCAAGAGACCCAGTACTTC	CASSLLAGYQETQYF
TRBD2	TRBV6-2/TRBV6-3	-	TRBJ2-1	TGTGCCAGCAGCCGAGGGGTGACTAGCGTTTCCTACAATGAGCAGTTCTTC	CASSRGVTSVSYNEQFF
-	TRBV5-1	few	TRBJ1-5	TGCGCCAGCAGCTTGGACTACAATCAGCCCCAGCATTTT	CASSLDYNQPQHF
-	TRBV2	-	TRBJ2-1	TGTGCCAGCAGTGAGGGTCAGGGGCCCTTCAATGAGCAGTTCTTC	CASSEGQGPFNEQFF
-	TRBV7-2	-	TRBJ1-2	TGTGCCAGCTCCCCCCCGGGGAGGAAAGGGTATGGCTACACCTTC	CASSPPGRKGYGYTF
-	TRBV4-1	-	TRBJ2-3	TGCGCCAGCAGCCAAGATTGGCGGGGTGATACGCAGTATTTT	CASSQDWRGDTQYF
TRBD1	TRBV19	once	TRBJ1-1	TGTGCCAGTCGGGACAGGGATTACTGGAGAAACACTGAAGCTTTCTTT	CASRDRDYWRNTEAFF
TRBD2	TRBV6-6	-	TRBJ2-1	TGTGCCAGCAGTTCAAGGGGTAGCGGGAGCGGAGGGGAGCAGTTCTTC	CASSSRGSGSGGEQFF
-	TRBV6-5	few	TRBJ1-2	TGTGCCAGCAGTTACTCGCGTACAGGGAAGGGCTACACCTTC	CASSYSRTGKGYTF
TRBD1	TRBV5-1	-	TRBJ1-2	TGCGCCAGCAGCCCTAAGGGACAGCTTAACTATGGCTACACCTTC	CASSPKGQLNYGYTF
TRBD1	TRBV18	-	TRBJ2-3	TGTGCCAGCTCCAGGGGGAGTGGCACAGATACGCAGTATTTT	CASSRGSGTDTQYF
TRBD1	TRBV19	once	TRBJ1-2	TGTGCCAGTAGTCTACAGGGGGCCCACTATGGCTACACCTTC	CASSLQGAHYGYTF
-	TRBV12-3/TRBV12-4	-	TRBJ1-1	TGTGCCAGCAGTTTGGTGAGCGGCACTGAAGCTTTCTTT	CASSLVSGTEAFF
TRBD2	TRBV7-8	once	TRBJ2-2	TGTGCCAGCAGCACGCCTGGACTAGCGGTGAACACCGGGGAGCTGTTTTTT	CASSTPGLAVNTGELFF
-	TRBV4-2	-	TRBJ1-5	TGTGCCAGCAGCCAAGTATTCGAGGGGGATCAGCCCCAGCATTTT	CASSQVFEGDQPQHF
TRBD1	TRBV6-5	-	TRBJ2-5	TGTGCCAGCGGGACAGGGAAAGAGACCCAGTACTTC	CASGTGKETQYF
-	TRBV19	-	TRBJ1-1	TGTGCCAGTATCGGCCCGGGGGGGGATACTGAAGCTTTCTTT	CASIGPGGDTEAFF
-	TRBV7-8	-	TRBJ1-5	TGTGCCAGCAGCTTAGGGGACTCCCTGAAGCCCCAGCATTTT	CASSLGDSLKPQHF
-	TRBV6-6	-	TRBJ1-5	TGTGCCAGCAGTTACGCAGGACTAAGCAATCAGCCCCAGCATTTT	CASSYAGLSNQPQHF
TRBD1	TRBV19	-	TRBJ1-1	TGTGCCAGCTTTAAGGGACAGACGAACACTGAAGCTTTCTTT	CASFKGQTNTEAFF
TRBD1	TRBV7-9	-	TRBJ2-1	TGTGCCAGCAGCTTAGTCGGACAGGGTGATCTACCTCAGTTCTTC	CASSLVGQGDLPQFF
-	TRBV6-5	-	TRBJ1-2	TGTGCCAGCACTACCCGGCGGCGGGCTAACTATGGCTACACCTTC	CASTTRRRANYGYTF
-	TRBV9	-	TRBJ1-6	TGTGCCAGCAGCGTAGGATATAGCTCCTATAATTCACCCCTCCACTTT	CASSVGYSSYNSPLHF
TRBD1	TRBV10-3	-	TRBJ1-4	TGTGCCATCAGTGAGGGACCCACAGGGGCGAATGAAAAACTGTTTTTT	CAISEGPTGANEKLFF
-	TRBV19	once	TRBJ1-1	TGTGCCAGTAGTTCCGGGGTTACTGAAGCTTTCTTT	CASSSGVTEAFF
TRBD1	TRBV18	once	TRBJ2-6	TGTGCCAGCTCACCACCGAAGACAGGGGCTGGGGCCAACGTCCTGACTTTC	CASSPPKTGAGANVLTF
-	TRBV28	once	TRBJ2-2	TGTGCCAGCAGCTCCGTGGGGCGAGGCACCGGGGAGCTGTTTTTT	CASSSVGRGTGELFF
TRBD2	TRBV4-3	-	TRBJ2-1	TGCGCCAGCAGCCAAGAGCCTAGCGGGGCCTACAATGAGCAGTTCTTC	CASSQEPSGAYNEQFF
TRBD2	TRBV6-2/TRBV6-3	-	TRBJ2-1	TGTGCCAGCAGTCCCCGTGTAGCGGGAGTCCCCAATGAGCAGTTCTTC	CASSPRVAGVPNEQFF
-	TRBV29-1	-	TRBJ1-2	TGCAGCGTTGTTGGTACAGGGCGGGCTGGCTACACCTTC	CSVVGTGRAGYTF
-	TRBV28	-	TRBJ1-1	TGTGCCAGCAGTTTAATAGCGGGGGATGTGAGCACTGAAGCTTTCTTT	CASSLIAGDVSTEAFF
TRBD2	TRBV11-3	few	TRBJ2-5	TGTGCCAGCAGCTTAAGTAGCGGGAGCGCTTACGGGGCCCAGTACTTC	CASSLSSGSAYGAQYF
TRBD1	TRBV3-1/TRBV3-2	once	TRBJ1-2	TGTGCCAGCAGCCAAGAGGGGAGACAGGGAGGTGACTATGGCTACACCTTC	CASSQEGRQGGDYGYTF
-	TRBV4-3	-	TRBJ2-6	TGCGCCAGCAGCCAGGCGGCAGATGTCTACTCTGGGGCCAACGTCCTGACTTTC	CASSQAADVYSGANVLTF
TRBD2	TRBV7-9	-	TRBJ2-2	TGTGCCAGCAGCTTAGGAAGCGGGGCCAGGCGATCCGGGGAGCTGTTTTTT	CASSLGSGARRSGELFF
-	TRBV6-1	-	TRBJ2-3	TGTGCCAGCAGTGAAGCGGTCGCCGCCGGGGTAGATACGCAGTATTTT	CASSEAVAAGVDTQYF
-	TRBV7-8	-	TRBJ1-2	TGTGCCAGCAGCTTACATGAACTTGCGCTCAACTATGGCTACACCTTC	CASSLHELALNYGYTF